This TCR beta chain came from a study of blood T cell repertoires in COVID-19. Study in general: The study drew acute and convalescent COVID-19 samples from the United States, Italy and Spain. Sample material is recorded as cDNA or gDNA derived from T cells, B-cell-depleted T cells, or PBMCs.

The protocol was immunoSEQ multiplex PCR, while the TCRdb copy is restricted to in-frame clones and leaves out a portion. The table records 65,000 to 90,000 clones, 65% to 85% of them present only once. The CDR3 spans 16 residues. Losses at the gene ends were 0 bases for V and 5 bases for J; bases not matched to a gene: 5. Looked up from germline, CDR1 is SGHDT and CDR2 is YYEEEE. The source of this sequence is a man in his 70s with active or convalescent COVID-19. Sequencing input: peripheral blood. The rearrangement uses TRBV5-6 and TRBJ2-3, with 11 positions matching TRBD2. The CDR3 coding sequence is TGTGCCAGCAGCTTGGTTAGCGGGGGGGTAGTAGATACGCAGTATTTT. As protein: CASSLVSGGVVDTQYF.